A single sample is the source of the 27 T cell receptor beta chains below, sequenced in a study of a mutant IDH1 vaccine in newly diagnosed glioma. The time point denotes: week 35, safety follow-up. Mutant IDH1 20-mer peptide, at 300 ug, made up each vaccine dose, with topical imiquimod. For these receptors, no antigen is known. Data came from immunoSEQ multiplex PCR; TCRdb stores just in-frame clones and leaves some out. In the table there are 68,000 or so clones, roughly 84% of which are singletons. Sequenced here: PBMCs, sampled from a glioma patient whose treatment included an IDH1 peptide vaccine. These receptors were obtained from a man in his late teens or twenties with glioma.

This sequence joins TRBV19 and TRBJ2-2; the D gene is possibly TRBD1 (6 bases). Trimming pared 1 base from V and 4 bases from J, leaving 10 bases between. This CDR3 has 15 residues. Germline loops: CDR1 LNHDA, CDR2 SQIVND (reference sequence). CDR3 DNA sequence: TGTGCCAGTAGTATAGCCTCCAGGGGCACCGGGGAGCTGTTTTTT. This codes for CASSIASRGTGELFF.

V usage is TRBV6-5 and J usage is TRBJ2-2; no definite D call. With 6 bases removed from V and 8 bases from J, the gap between germline ends came to 22 bases. The CDR3 sequence is 16 residues long. From germline, CDR1 is MNHEY and CDR2 SVGAGI. This CDR3 reads CASSYPIGSRSGELFF. The CDR3 DNA reads as TGTGCCAGCAGCTACCCGATTGGGTCGAGGTCGGGGGAGCTGTTTTTT.

The rearrangement links TRBV5-1 to TRBJ1-4; 10 nucleotides agree with TRBD1. The CDR3 spans 18 residues. Germline V lookup: CDR1 SGHRS, CDR2 YFSETQ. Unmatched junction bases numbered 11, after V lost 4 bases and J lost 2 bases. The CDR3 loop reads CASSPAWDRGRTNEKLFF. In nucleotides, the CDR3 is TGCGCCAGCAGCCCTGCGTGGGACAGGGGCCGCACTAATGAAAAACTGTTTTTT. The entire variable domain, with the rest obtained from reference TRBV5-1 and TRBJ1-4, is as follows: KAGVTQTPRYLIKTRGQQVTLSCSPISGHRSVSWYQQTPGQGLQFLFEYFSETQRNKGNFPGRFSGRQFSNSRSEMNVSTLELGDSALYLCASSPAWDRGRTNEKLFFGSGTQLSVL.

The CDR3, as DNA: TGTGCCAGCAGCCCCCCCCGTTCCTCCTACAATGAGCAGTTCTTC. Translating gives CASSPPRSSYNEQFF. The V call is TRBV7-9, the J call TRBJ2-1; D uncertain. CDR1 and CDR2 from the germline V gene are SEHNR and FQNEAQ (reference sequence). The CDR3 covers 15 residues. Trimming took off 5 bases at V and 0 bases at J, with 11 bases between the two ends.

The gene calls are TRBV19 and TRBJ2-1, with 9 bases lining up with TRBD1. After removal of 6 bases from V and 9 bases from J, the junction contained 9 bases not matched to a gene. CDR3 length equals 14 residues. The germline V gene has CDR1 LNHDA and CDR2 SQIVND (reference sequence). In DNA, the CDR3 is TGTGCCAGTAGCAACACAGGGGGCGCGGGTGAGCAGTTCTTC. This gives the protein CASSNTGGAGEQFF.

As DNA, the CDR3 is TGTGCCAGCAGCTTGGGAACAGGGGTCGCTGGAAACACCATATATTTT. This gives the protein CASSLGTGVAGNTIYF. The V gene is TRBV5-4, the J gene TRBJ1-3; 7 positions match TRBD1. V lost 0 bases to trimming and J lost 2 bases; unmatched junction nucleotides: 5. CDR3 length equals 16 residues. Germline loops: CDR1 SGHNT, CDR2 YYREEE (reference sequence).

The rearrangement joins TRBV28 to TRBJ2-3; D gene ambiguous. Germline-derived CDR1 and CDR2 are MDHEN and SYDVKM. This CDR3 spans 13 amino acids. V was cut by 5 bases and J by 4 bases, with 10 bases left in between. The CDR3 region is CASSLLSPDTQYF. CDR3 sequence (DNA): TGTGCCAGCAGTCTCCTGAGTCCAGATACGCAGTATTTT.

This sequence joins TRBV27 and TRBJ2-7, with 7 positions matching TRBD2. V lost 5 bases to trimming and J lost 1 base; unmatched junction nucleotides: 8. This CDR3 comprises 15 residues. From germline, CDR1 is MNHEY and CDR2 SMNVEV (reference sequence). The CDR3 is CASSPAPGGSYEQYF. DNA of the CDR3: TGTGCCAGCAGTCCCGCACCGGGAGGTTCCTACGAGCAGTACTTC.

The rearrangement joins TRBV7-9 to TRBJ1-6, with D perhaps TRBD1 (5 bases). This CDR3 is 14 amino acids long. In germline, CDR1 is SEHNR, CDR2 FQNEAQ (reference sequence). Between the trimmed V and J ends, which lost 5 bases and 10 bases, there was a span of 15 bases. The CDR3 DNA follows: TGTGCCAGCAGCCCCCCGGGGGTTACCTCACCCCTCCACTTT. This gives the protein CASSPPGVTSPLHF.

This chain links TRBV15 with TRBJ1-4; D is possibly TRBD1 (5 bases). Per germline, CDR1 LNHNV and CDR2 YYDKDF (reference sequence). The CDR3 runs to 17 residues. The V gene lost 3 bases and the J gene lost 3 bases, with 17 bases spanning the gap. CDR3 coding DNA: TGTGCCACCAGCAGGACCACTCTTATGACAGCTAATGAAAAACTGTTTTTT. Translated, it gives CATSRTTLMTANEKLFF. Filled out from reference TRBV15 and TRBJ1-4, the complete variable domain reads DAMVIQNPRYQVTQFGKPVTLSCSQTLNHNVMYWYQQKSSQAPKLLFHYYDKDFNNEADTPDNFQSRRPNTSFCFLDIRSPGLGDTAMYLCATSRTTLMTANEKLFFGSGTQLSVL.

The chain uses TRBV5-5 and TRBJ1-5; no clear D. Trimming removed 0 bases from V and 6 bases from J, with 10 bases in between. In germline, CDR1 is SGHKS, CDR2 YYEKEE (reference sequence). This CDR3 is built from 14 residues. Here the CDR3 DNA reads TGTGCCAGCAGCTTGGCACTACCGCTTCAGCCCCAGCATTTT. Encoded protein: CASSLALPLQPQHF.

V gene TRBV5-6 combines with J gene TRBJ1-5; the D is unclear. V lost 2 bases and J 1 base, leaving 10 bases between the germline ends. In germline, CDR1 is SGHDT, CDR2 YYEEEE. This CDR3 spans 15 amino acids. DNA for the CDR3: TGTGCCAGCAGCTTCCGGGATAGGAGCAATCAGCCCCAGCATTTT. Translated, it gives CASSFRDRSNQPQHF.

The rearrangement links TRBV6-5 to TRBJ1-2; D unresolved. Germline V lookup: CDR1 MNHEY, CDR2 SVGAGI. Trimming left V 3 bases short and J 5 bases short, with 16 bases between. This CDR3 contains 15 residues. The CDR3 sequence: CASSYSSSNEYGYTF. In nucleotides, the CDR3 is TGTGCCAGCAGTTATTCATCCAGTAACGAATATGGCTACACCTTC.

This clone is a singleton in its sample. The genes are TRBV5-1 and TRBJ2-2; 8 positions agree with TRBD1. The CDR3 totals 14 residues. V dropped 3 bases and J dropped 6; count of bases not matched to a gene: 4. Germline V gives CDR1 SGHRS, CDR2 YFSETQ. CDR3 amino acids: CASSWQGAPGELFF. The CDR3 coding sequence is TGCGCCAGCAGCTGGCAGGGGGCTCCCGGGGAGCTGTTTTTT.

This clone was recorded a few times. V usage is TRBV30 and J usage is TRBJ2-3; the D gene is possibly TRBD2 (6 bases). The CDR3 is 15 amino acids. Trimming removed 3 bases from V and 0 bases from J, with 13 bases in between. CDR1 GTSNPN and CDR2 SVGIG come from the germline V gene (reference sequence). The CDR3 coding sequence is TGTGCCTGGAGCGCCTGGGGGACTAGCACAGATACGCAGTATTTT. Its translation is CAWSAWGTSTDTQYF.

The chain recombines TRBV7-2 with TRBJ2-1; no definite D call. Germline V gene data show CDR1 as SGHTA and CDR2 as FQGNSA. This CDR3 is 15 amino acids long. V lost 2 bases to trimming and J lost 8 bases, with 16 bases between them. This CDR3 is CASSLHGRAIYEQFF. The CDR3 DNA sequence: TGTGCCAGCAGCTTACATGGACGGGCTATCTATGAGCAGTTCTTC.

This chain links TRBV11-1 with TRBJ2-3; tentatively, D is TRBD1 or TRBD2 (5 bases each). Germline V CDR1 and CDR2: SGHAT, FQDESV (reference sequence). Deletions cut 7 bases from V and 4 bases from J, with 15 bases between. CDR3 length: 14 amino acids. CDR3 DNA sequence: TGTGCCAGCAACCTCGAGGGGATTGCAGATACGCAGTATTTT. Translation gives CASNLEGIADTQYF. The full variable domain, rest sourced from reference TRBV11-1 and TRBJ2-3, is EAEVAQSPRYKITEKSQAVAFWCDPISGHATLYWYRQILGQGPELLVQFQDESVVDDSQLPKDRFSAERLKGVDSTLKIQPAELGDSAMYLCASNLEGIADTQYFGPGTRLTVL.

This sequence joins TRBV18 and TRBJ1-4; D possibly corresponds to TRBD1 (6 bases). V gave up 0 bases and J gave up 5 bases, with 10 bases separating them. The germline V gene has CDR1 KGHSH and CDR2 LQKENI. The CDR3 has 15 residues. Here the CDR3 DNA reads TGTGCCAGCTCACCACCAAACCAGGGGAATGAAAAACTGTTTTTT. This gives the protein CASSPPNQGNEKLFF.

The chain joins TRBV28 to TRBJ1-1; 11 nucleotides agree with TRBD1. The CDR3 totals 14 residues. Germline CDR1 and CDR2: MDHEN and SYDVKM. Germline trimming cut 5 bases from V and 3 bases from J; bases unmatched to any gene: 2. This CDR3 reads CASSTGQGDTEAFF. CDR3 sequence (DNA): TGTGCCAGCAGTACGGGACAGGGGGACACTGAAGCTTTCTTT.

CDR3 sequence reads: CASSDWGEKLFF. The CDR3 nucleotides read TGTGCCAGCAGTGATTGGGGCGAAAAACTGTTTTTT. The rearrangement joins TRBV6-1 to TRBJ1-4, with D tentatively TRBD1 (5 bases). Germline assignment: CDR1 MNHNS and CDR2 SASEGT. There are 12 residues in the CDR3. Trimming cost V 3 bases and J 8 bases, with 7 bases left between them.

The J gene is TRBJ2-7, the V gene TRBV7-2, with 9 bases fitting TRBD1. The V gene end was trimmed by 5 bases and the J gene end by 0 bases; junction bases not matched to a gene: 5. The CDR3 totals 15 residues. In germline, CDR1 is SGHTA, CDR2 FQGNSA. This CDR3 is CASSIPGQGSYEQYF. The CDR3 region has the DNA TGTGCCAGCAGCATTCCGGGACAGGGCTCCTACGAGCAGTACTTC.

This chain connects TRBV28 to TRBJ1-4, with 7 positions matching TRBD1. The germline V gene has CDR1 MDHEN and CDR2 SYDVKM. The CDR3 is 14 amino acids. Losses at the gene ends were 6 bases for V and 8 bases for J; bases not matched to a gene: 9. CDR3 loop: CASSKTGSGEKLFF. The CDR3 DNA reads TGTGCCAGCAGCAAGACAGGGTCCGGGGAAAAACTGTTTTTT.

The chain carries TRBV27 and TRBJ2-7; D gene unclear. There are 14 residues in the CDR3. The germline V gene has CDR1 MNHEY and CDR2 SMNVEV (reference sequence). Trimming stripped 2 bases from V and 4 bases from J, with 12 bases between. The CDR3 loop is CASSLGQTRYEQYF. DNA of the CDR3: TGTGCCAGCAGTTTAGGGCAAACACGATACGAGCAGTACTTC.

The chain uses TRBV30 and TRBJ2-3; 14 bases align to TRBD2. In germline, CDR1 is GTSNPN, CDR2 SVGIG (reference sequence). J gave up 1 base and V 3 bases, and 3 bases lay outside the gene matches. The CDR3 has 16 residues. The CDR3 bases are TGTGCCTGGAGACGGGGACTAGCGGGGGGCACAGATACGCAGTATTTT. Protein product: CAWRRGLAGGTDTQYF.

The rearrangement uses TRBV14 and TRBJ2-5; D ambiguous. CDR1 is SGHDN, CDR2 FVKESK, per germline. V was shortened by 4 bases and J by 2 bases, with 11 bases between the two germline ends. The CDR3 extends over 14 amino acids. The CDR3 DNA reads TGTGCCAGCAGCCTTAACAGAGCACAAGAGACCCAGTACTTC. Amino acids: CASSLNRAQETQYF. The full variable domain, completed using reference TRBV14 and TRBJ2-5, is EAGVTQFPSHSVIEKGQTVTLRCDPISGHDNLYWYRRVMGKEIKFLLHFVKESKQDESGMPNNRFLAERTGGTYSTLKVQPAELEDSGVYFCASSLNRAQETQYFGPGTRLLVL.

The V gene is TRBV4-2, the J gene TRBJ2-7, with D perhaps matching TRBD1 (5 bases). Germline lookup yields CDR1 LGHNA and CDR2 YNFKEQ. CDR3 length: 14 residues. V lost 1 base and J lost 3, with 10 bases in between. CDR3 region: CASSQAPDIYEQYF. DNA of the CDR3: TGTGCCAGCAGCCAAGCCCCGGACATCTACGAGCAGTACTTC.

This clone was counted only a few times. This chain uses TRBV5-1 with TRBJ1-1, with 7 bases identical to TRBD1. The V gene end was trimmed by 3 bases and the J gene end by 2 bases; junction bases not matched to a gene: 7. CDR1 and CDR2 (germline): SGHRS, YFSETQ. There are 15 residues in the CDR3. The chain's CDR3 is CASSWQTGRNTEAFF. Written as DNA, the CDR3 is TGCGCCAGCAGCTGGCAGACAGGGAGAAACACTGAAGCTTTCTTT. Together with reference TRBV5-1 and TRBJ1-1, the CDR3 gives the full variable domain: KAGVTQTPRYLIKTRGQQVTLSCSPISGHRSVSWYQQTPGQGLQFLFEYFSETQRNKGNFPGRFSGRQFSNSRSEMNVSTLELGDSALYLCASSWQTGRNTEAFFGQGTRLTVV.